This T cell receptor beta chain came from a study of T cells in Graves' hyperthyroidism and ophthalmopathy. Study-level information: Upon initial diagnosis and before any treatment, peripheral blood was collected. Broader study findings: Blood also contained most expanded thyroid clonotypes above 0.001. Ophthalmopathy was separated from stable hyperthyroidism by a 13 V-J model.

Amplified regions were TCR beta CDR3 sequences from RNA transcripts. HTBI primers drove first-round RT-PCR of the TCR CDR3. TCRdb redid the calling of the multiplex PCR reads with MiXCR, one entry per CDR3 protein. The sample contains 640,000 or so distinct CDR3 sequences, 14% to 15% of which appear only once. To note about this clonotype: What it recognizes is unknown. The junction differs from germline at one of its ends, possibly a read error.

Thyroid ultrasound and orbital computed tomography, with clinical symptoms and serum thyroxine and TRAb, informed diagnoses. The CDR3 is 14 amino acids. CDR1 is LGHNA and CDR2 is YSLEER in the germline V gene. The TCR sequence derives from a woman aged 40 to 50 with Graves' ophthalmopathy. The genes are TRBV4-3 and TRBJ2-7; tentatively, D is TRBD1 or TRBD2 (5 bases each). Specimen: blood. The CDR3 loop is CASGQDLGVGEQYF. In DNA, the CDR3 is TGCGCCAGCGGCCAAGATCTGGGGGTCGGCGAGCAGTACTTC.